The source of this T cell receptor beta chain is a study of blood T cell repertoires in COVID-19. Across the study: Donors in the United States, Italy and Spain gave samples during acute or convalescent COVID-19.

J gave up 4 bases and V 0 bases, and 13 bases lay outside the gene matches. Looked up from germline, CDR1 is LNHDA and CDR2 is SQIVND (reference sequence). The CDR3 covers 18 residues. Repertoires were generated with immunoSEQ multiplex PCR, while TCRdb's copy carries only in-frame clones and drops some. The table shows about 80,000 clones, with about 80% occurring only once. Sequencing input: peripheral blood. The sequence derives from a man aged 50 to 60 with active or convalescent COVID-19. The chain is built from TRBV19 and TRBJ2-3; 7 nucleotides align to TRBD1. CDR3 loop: CASSIDLLRQGNADTQYF. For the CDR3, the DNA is TGTGCCAGTAGTATAGATTTGTTGAGACAGGGTAATGCAGATACGCAGTATTTT.